A single sample gave rise to the 19 T cell receptor beta chains below, sequenced in a study of cytomegalovirus exposure and HLA in healthy donors. Measured with immunoSEQ multiplex PCR; TCRdb has only the in-frame clones, and not every one. Of under 350,000 clones in the sample, 70% to 90% were seen once. Material for sequencing was PBMCs. These receptors originate from a woman in her late teens or twenties in good health and CMV-seronegative.

This chain uses TRBV7-2 with TRBJ1-1; D call uncertain. The germline V and J ends were trimmed by 4 bases and 0 bases, with 6 bases remaining between them. The CDR3 covers 13 residues. CDR1 and CDR2 (germline): SGHTA, FQGNSA. CDR3 region: CASSWRVNTEAFF. The CDR3 DNA reads TGTGCCAGCAGCTGGAGAGTGAACACTGAAGCTTTCTTT. Looking up the rest from reference TRBV7-2 and TRBJ1-1 gives the full variable domain: GAGVSQSPSNKVTEKGKDVELRCDPISGHTALYWYRQSLGQGLEFLIYFQGNSAPDKSGLPSDRFSAERTGGSVSTLTIQRTQQEDSAVYLCASSWRVNTEAFFGQGTRLTVV.

This clone occurred once. The genes are TRBV25-1 and TRBJ1-5; D is possibly TRBD1 (5 bases). The CDR3 covers 17 residues. V lost 4 bases and J 0 bases, leaving 16 bases between the germline ends. The germline V gene encodes CDR1 MGHDK and CDR2 SYGVNS. The CDR3 reads CASSGSHGTNSNQPQHF. The CDR3 DNA reads as TGTGCCAGCAGTGGCTCACACGGGACTAATAGCAATCAGCCCCAGCATTTT. Looking up the rest from reference TRBV25-1 and TRBJ1-5 gives the full variable domain: EADIYQTPRYLVIGTGKKITLECSQTMGHDKMYWYQQDPGMELHLIHYSYGVNSTEKGDLSSESTVSRIRTEHFPLTLESARPSHTSQYLCASSGSHGTNSNQPQHFGDGTRLSIL.

The chain recombines TRBV9 with TRBJ2-7; TRBD1 matches 9 bases. The CDR3 length is 15 residues. Germline V gene data show CDR1 as SGDLS and CDR2 as YYNGEE. V lost 3 bases, J lost 2 bases, and 6 bases stayed unmatched. CDR3 amino acids: CASSDEDRGTYEQYF. DNA for the CDR3: TGTGCCAGCAGCGACGAAGACAGGGGGACCTACGAGCAGTACTTC. Using reference TRBV9 and TRBJ2-7 for the parts outside the CDR3, the full variable domain is DSGVTQTPKHLITATGQRVTLRCSPRSGDLSVYWYQQSLDQGLQFLIQYYNGEERAKGNILERFSAQQFPDLHSELNLSSLELGDSALYFCASSDEDRGTYEQYFGPGTRLTVT.

This clone was seen a handful of times. CDR3 region: CASSHRTGGNSPLHF. The CDR3 bases are TGTGCCAGCAGTCACCGGACAGGGGGTAATTCACCCCTCCACTTT. This chain links TRBV28 with TRBJ1-6, with TRBD1 matching 10 bases. V lost 5 bases to trimming and J lost 6 bases; unmatched junction nucleotides: 4. The germline CDR1 and CDR2 sequences are MDHEN and SYDVKM. This CDR3 has 15 residues. Combining the CDR3 with reference TRBV28 and TRBJ1-6 gives the whole variable domain DVKVTQSSRYLVKRTGEKVFLECVQDMDHENMFWYRQDPGLGLRLIYFSYDVKMKEKGDIPEGYSVSREKKERFSLILESASTNQTSMYLCASSHRTGGNSPLHFGNGTRLTVT.

The count of this clone is one. The J gene is TRBJ2-1, the V gene TRBV5-1; D possibly corresponds to TRBD2 (6 bases). CDR1 is SGHRS, CDR2 YFSETQ, per germline. The V and J ends lost 0 bases and 8 bases respectively, with 15 bases between them. The CDR3 runs 15 residues. The CDR3 region has the DNA TGCGCCAGCAGCTTGGAGTCTAGCGTGTTTTATGAGCAGTTCTTC. This gives the protein CASSLESSVFYEQFF.

The CDR3 is CASSSGTGGYFTGELFF. CDR3 nucleotides: TGTGCCAGCAGCTCGGGAACGGGAGGGTATTTCACCGGGGAGCTGTTTTTT. The chain has TRBV25-1 and TRBJ2-2; TRBD2 matches 8 bases. In germline, CDR1 is MGHDK, CDR2 SYGVNS. Trimming took 6 bases from V and 4 from J; bases not matched to a gene: 13. The CDR3 consists of 17 residues.

The chain recombines TRBV5-1 with TRBJ2-7; D gene uncertain. CDR3 length equals 16 residues. Trimming took 0 bases from V and 4 from J, leaving 17 bases between them. Per germline, CDR1 SGHRS and CDR2 YFSETQ. CDR3 DNA sequence: TGCGCCAGCAGCTTGGCCGTGATCTCGGCTAGGTACGAGCAGTACTTC. This codes for CASSLAVISARYEQYF.

This clone was picked up one time. This rearrangement joins TRBV7-6 to TRBJ2-1; 11 nucleotides agree with TRBD2. CDR1 is SGHVS and CDR2 is FNYEAQ in the germline V gene. The trim removed 5 bases at V and 8 bases at J, leaving 14 bases unmatched. CDR3 size: 17 residues. CDR3 DNA: TGTGCCAGCAGCCTCAGGGGTACTAGCGGGAGATCGGATGAGCAGTTCTTC. Protein product: CASSLRGTSGRSDEQFF. The full variable domain, its missing parts supplied by reference TRBV7-6 and TRBJ2-1, is GAGVSQSPRYKVTKRGQDVALRCDPISGHVSLYWYRQALGQGPEFLTYFNYEAQQDKSGLPNDRFSAERPEGSISTLTIQRTEQRDSAMYRCASSLRGTSGRSDEQFFGPGTRLTVL.

This rearrangement joins TRBV18 to TRBJ2-5, with 8 bases that match TRBD2. The V gene's germline CDR1 is KGHSH and CDR2 LQKENI. The CDR3 length is 15 residues. After removal of 3 bases from V and 4 bases from J, the junction contained 7 bases not matched to a gene. In DNA, the CDR3 is TGTGCCAGCTCACCCGCGGGACTAGGGGGAGAGACCCAGTACTTC. It codes for CASSPAGLGGETQYF. Looking up the rest from reference TRBV18 and TRBJ2-5 gives the full variable domain: NAGVMQNPRHLVRRRGQEARLRCSPMKGHSHVYWYRQLPEEGLKFMVYLQKENIIDESGMPKERFSAEFPKEGPSILRIQQVVRGDSAAYFCASSPAGLGGETQYFGPGTRLLVL.

This clone has a single count. The CDR3 sequence: CASGVSRGTGNTIYF. The CDR3 DNA sequence: TGTGCCAGCGGGGTTTCCCGGGGTACAGGAAACACCATATATTTT. The chain uses TRBV6-1 and TRBJ1-3; D not certain. Deletions cut 8 bases from V and 4 bases from J, with 18 bases between. CDR1 is MNHNS, CDR2 SASEGT, per germline. The CDR3 runs to 15 residues.

The chain joins TRBV7-2 to TRBJ1-1; unclear D gene. Germline-derived CDR1 and CDR2 are SGHTA and FQGNSA. The CDR3 loop spans 11 amino acids. Trimming left V 0 bases short and J 11 bases short, with 7 bases between. The CDR3 protein is CASSLARRAFF. CDR3 bases: TGTGCCAGCAGCTTAGCGAGGAGGGCTTTCTTT.

There are a few counts of this clone. As DNA, the CDR3 is TGTGCCAGCAGATTAGGGGATCAGCCCCAGCATTTT. Its translation is CASRLGDQPQHF. J is TRBJ1-5 and V is TRBV25-1; possible D gene TRBD1, 5 bases. The CDR3 is 12 amino acids. The ends were cut back, 6 bases at V and 5 bases at J, with 8 bases in the middle. Germline V lookup: CDR1 MGHDK, CDR2 SYGVNS.

This chain joins TRBV4-2 and TRBJ2-1; TRBD2 agrees at 7 bases. Looked up from germline, CDR1 is LGHNA and CDR2 is YNFKEQ. V lost 0 bases, J lost 2 bases, and 7 bases stayed unmatched. CDR3 length: 17 residues. CDR3 sequence reads: CASSQEGGGGPYNEQFF. For the CDR3, the DNA is TGTGCCAGCAGCCAAGAAGGCGGGGGTGGTCCCTACAATGAGCAGTTCTTC.

The V gene is TRBV27, the J gene TRBJ1-2, with 11 bases identical to TRBD1. The CDR3 extends over 13 amino acids. J lost 7 bases, V lost 5 bases, and 3 bases had no gene match. Germline CDR1 and CDR2: MNHEY and SMNVEV (reference sequence). The CDR3: CASSPGTGGGYTF. The CDR3 DNA follows: TGTGCCAGCAGTCCAGGGACAGGGGGTGGCTACACCTTC.

V gene TRBV27 combines with J gene TRBJ2-1; the match to TRBD2 covers 14 bases. The CDR3 loop spans 17 amino acids. After removal of 3 bases from V and 6 bases from J, the junction contained 7 bases not matched to a gene. Germline values: CDR1 MNHEY, CDR2 SMNVEV (reference sequence). CDR3 residues: CASSLGLAGVLSNEQFF. The CDR3 nucleotides are TGTGCCAGCAGTTTGGGACTAGCGGGAGTATTATCCAATGAGCAGTTCTTC.

The chain has TRBV6-5 and TRBJ2-7, with D uncertain. CDR3 length equals 13 residues. Germline lookup yields CDR1 MNHEY and CDR2 SVGAGI. Trimming removed 8 bases at V and 5 bases at J, with 16 bases between. CDR3 residues: CASSTLSSHEQYF. The CDR3 region has the DNA TGTGCCAGCTCAACCCTATCTTCCCACGAGCAGTACTTC.

The chain combines TRBV6-5 with TRBJ1-2; TRBD1 agrees at 7 bases. The CDR3 is 15 amino acids. The V segment lost 2 bases and the J segment 7 bases; nucleotides outside the gene matches: 10. The germline CDR1 and CDR2 sequences are MNHEY and SVGAGI. CDR3 DNA: TGTGCCAGCAGTTACACACTCAGGGGGTCGAGTGGCTACACCTTC. It codes for CASSYTLRGSSGYTF.

This sequence joins TRBV7-8 and TRBJ2-5; 9 bases align to TRBD2. The CDR3 spans 13 residues. Germline-derived CDR1 and CDR2 are SGHVS and FQNEAQ. After removal of 10 bases from V and 1 base from J, the junction contained 4 bases not matched to a gene. This CDR3 reads CAIPLAGQETQYF. As DNA, the CDR3 is TGTGCCATTCCACTAGCGGGCCAAGAGACCCAGTACTTC.

The gene calls are TRBV30 and TRBJ2-5, with a tentative D call TRBD1 (6 bases). This CDR3 has 13 amino acids. V lost 2 bases, J lost 3 bases, and 10 bases lay in between. The germline gives CDR1 GTSNPN, CDR2 SVGIG (reference sequence). The CDR3 reads CAWSRQAEETQYF. The CDR3 DNA sequence: TGTGCCTGGAGTCGACAGGCCGAAGAGACCCAGTACTTC.